This TCR beta chain was profiled in a study of cytomegalovirus exposure and HLA in healthy donors. CDR1 and CDR2 (germline): SGHNT, YYREEE (reference sequence). The CDR3 loop spans 15 amino acids. Trimming removed 4 bases from V and 4 bases from J; junction bases left unmatched: 7. Amplification used 60 Vbeta primers and 13 Jbeta primers. Generated by immunoSEQ multiplex PCR, the TCRdb table keeps only in-frame clones and is missing some. The table includes under 130,000 clones, around 80% detected once. With regard to this clone: Its antigen remains unidentified.

Whole-study findings and limits: Some TCR beta chains (approximately 180 of them) were listed as cytomegalovirus-associated.

The TCR originated in a female donor in good health and CMV-seropositive. V is TRBV5-4 and J is TRBJ2-7; 11 bases line up with TRBD2. Sequencing was done on a sample of PBMCs. The CDR3 region has the DNA TGTGCCAGCAGCCCCTCTAGCGGGAGGTTGTACGAGCAGTACTTC. Encoded protein: CASSPSSGRLYEQYF.